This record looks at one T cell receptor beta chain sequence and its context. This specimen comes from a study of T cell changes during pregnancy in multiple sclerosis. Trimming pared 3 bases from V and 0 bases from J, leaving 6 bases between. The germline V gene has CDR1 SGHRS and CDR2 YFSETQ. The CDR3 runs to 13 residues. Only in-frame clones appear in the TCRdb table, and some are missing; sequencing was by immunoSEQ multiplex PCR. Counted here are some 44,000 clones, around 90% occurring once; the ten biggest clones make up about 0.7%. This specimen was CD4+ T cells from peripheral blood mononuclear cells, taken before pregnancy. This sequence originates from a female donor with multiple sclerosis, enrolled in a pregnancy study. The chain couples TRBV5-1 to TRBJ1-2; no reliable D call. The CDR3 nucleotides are TGCGCCAGCAGCTCAGTCTCTAACTATGGCTACACCTTC. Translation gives CASSSVSNYGYTF.